The 28 T cell receptor beta chains in this list originate from one sample, sequenced in a study of OX40 agonist ivuxolimab in advanced cancers. Only in-frame clones appear in the TCRdb table, and some are missing; sequencing was by immunoSEQ multiplex PCR. The repertoire holds 50,000 to 70,000 clones, with 93% as singletons. Sample: CD4+ or CD8+ T cells sorted from blood, taken in a trial of the OX40 agonist ivuxolimab. The receptor set was obtained from an adult with an advanced solid tumor such as melanoma, head and neck, liver or kidney cancer.

The genes are TRBV6-5 and TRBJ1-1; the D gene is possibly TRBD1 (6 bases). Trimming cost V 6 bases and J 1 base, with 12 bases left between them. Germline CDR1 MNHEY, CDR2 SVGAGI. The CDR3 length is 14 residues. The CDR3 DNA sequence: TGTGCCAGCAGGGTAGGGGGGAAGAACACTGAAGCTTTCTTT. Translation: CASRVGGKNTEAFF.

The chain links TRBV27 to TRBJ1-1; weak D call: TRBD1 (5 bases). Trimming took 3 bases from V and 4 from J, leaving 9 bases between them. In germline, CDR1 is MNHEY, CDR2 SMNVEV (reference sequence). The CDR3 covers 13 residues. The CDR3 sequence is CASSLGVLTEAFF. Written as DNA, the CDR3 is TGTGCCAGCAGTTTGGGGGTACTCACTGAAGCTTTCTTT.

The V call is TRBV6-1, the J call TRBJ1-2, with D possibly TRBD1 on 5 matching bases. V lost 7 bases, J lost 5 bases, and 17 bases lay in between. In germline, CDR1 is MNHNS, CDR2 SASEGT. There are 14 residues in the CDR3. CDR3 protein: CASTPLVGGYGYTF. CDR3 bases: TGTGCCAGCACCCCACTAGTTGGGGGATATGGCTACACCTTC.

The CDR3 is CASSLGPGGSYEQYF. CDR3 in DNA: TGCGCCAGCAGCTTAGGGCCGGGAGGCTCCTACGAGCAGTACTTC. The chain links TRBV5-1 to TRBJ2-7; 7 bases line up with TRBD2. Trimming took 2 bases from V and 0 from J; bases not matched to a gene: 5. The CDR3 has 15 residues. From germline, CDR1 is SGHRS and CDR2 YFSETQ.

This rearrangement joins TRBV6-5 to TRBJ2-1; 8 nucleotides match TRBD2. With 2 bases clipped from V and 8 bases from J, the junction kept 11 bases outside the gene matches. Germline assignment: CDR1 MNHEY and CDR2 SVGAGI. The length of the CDR3 is 16 residues. CDR3 sequence reads: CASSYGPSGSNHEQFF. The DNA for the CDR3 is TGTGCCAGCAGTTACGGACCCAGCGGGAGCAACCATGAGCAGTTCTTC.

The chain combines TRBV18 with TRBJ2-3, with D hard to call. The CDR3 is 13 residues long. The germline V gene encodes CDR1 KGHSH and CDR2 LQKENI. V lost 3 bases to trimming and J lost 6 bases, with 10 bases between them. The DNA of the CDR3 is TGTGCCAGCTCACCCCCAGCAATGGATACGCAGTATTTT. Translating gives CASSPPAMDTQYF.

V is TRBV7-9 and J is TRBJ2-7, with D unclear. The CDR3 totals 15 residues. V dropped 5 bases and J dropped 1 base, with 15 bases sitting between them. Germline V CDR1 and CDR2: SEHNR, FQNEAQ (reference sequence). The CDR3 DNA follows: TGTGCCAGCAGCCAAACAGTCATGGGTTCCTACGAGCAGTACTTC. Protein: CASSQTVMGSYEQYF.

The chain joins TRBV7-8 to TRBJ1-5; 10 bases map to TRBD1. Germline lookup yields CDR1 SGHVS and CDR2 FQNEAQ. There are 15 residues in the CDR3. Trimming removed 5 bases from V and 2 bases from J; junction bases left unmatched: 3. CDR3 sequence: CASSPGQGGNQPQHF. As DNA, the CDR3 is TGTGCCAGCAGCCCCGGACAGGGGGGCAATCAGCCCCAGCATTTT. Full variable domain (remainder filled in from reference TRBV7-8 and TRBJ1-5): GAGVSQSPRYKVAKRGQDVALRCDPISGHVSLFWYQQALGQGPEFLTYFQNEAQLDKSGLPSDRFFAERPEGSVSTLKIQRTQQEDSAVYLCASSPGQGGNQPQHFGDGTRLSIL.

The V gene is TRBV9, the J gene TRBJ2-7; the D gene is possibly TRBD1 (5 bases). Between the trimmed V and J ends, which lost 0 bases and 1 base, there was a span of 8 bases. Germline-derived CDR1 and CDR2 are SGDLS and YYNGEE. The CDR3 has 14 amino acids. The CDR3 DNA reads as TGTGCCAGCAGCGTAGTGGCAGGGTCCTACGAGCAGTACTTC. Translated, it gives CASSVVAGSYEQYF.

The chain joins TRBV7-9 to TRBJ1-3; the D is unclear. Germline V lookup: CDR1 SEHNR, CDR2 FQNEAQ (reference sequence). The CDR3 sequence is 14 residues long. Trimming left V 10 bases short and J 0 bases short, with 13 bases between. CDR3 protein: CATRPPSSGNTIYF. CDR3 DNA sequence: TGTGCCACTAGACCTCCTAGCTCTGGAAACACCATATATTTT.

The rearrangement uses TRBV14 and TRBJ2-7; D possibly corresponds to TRBD2 (6 bases). The CDR3 is 18 amino acids. The germline gives CDR1 SGHDN, CDR2 FVKESK. V lost 3 bases and J 3 bases, leaving 24 bases between the germline ends. The chain's CDR3 is CASSQTPVGGRENYEQYF. In DNA form, the CDR3 reads TGTGCCAGCAGCCAGACCCCGGTGGGGGGACGCGAGAACTACGAGCAGTACTTC.

The chain uses TRBV9 and TRBJ2-5; 10 bases map to TRBD2. CDR3 length: 17 residues. Looked up from germline, CDR1 is SGDLS and CDR2 is YYNGEE. V was clipped by 0 bases and J by 3 bases; unmatched bases: 8. DNA for the CDR3: TGTGCCAGCAGCGTAGGAAGGAGCGGGGGGGGTAAAGAGACCCAGTACTTC. The encoded protein is CASSVGRSGGGKETQYF.

The chain employs TRBV18 and TRBJ1-5, with D possibly TRBD1 on 5 matching bases. V was pared by 6 bases and J by 0 bases, with 15 bases between. Germline CDR1 KGHSH, CDR2 LQKENI. The CDR3 consists of 16 residues. The CDR3: CASSLGASYSNQPQHF. The CDR3 region has the DNA TGTGCCAGCTCCCTCGGGGCCAGTTATAGCAATCAGCCCCAGCATTTT.

The chain couples TRBV7-3 to TRBJ2-2, with 8 bases matching TRBD1. The CDR3 is made up of 13 amino acids. With 3 bases clipped from V and 11 bases from J, the junction kept 5 bases outside the gene matches. Germline values: CDR1 SGHTA, CDR2 FQGTGA. CDR3: CASSFDRGQELFF. For the CDR3, the DNA is TGTGCCAGCAGCTTCGACAGGGGCCAAGAGCTGTTTTTT.

The J gene is TRBJ2-2, the V gene TRBV4-3, with 8 bases that match TRBD2. This CDR3 spans 15 amino acids. V was clipped by 0 bases and J by 10 bases; unmatched bases: 7. The germline V gene encodes CDR1 LGHNA and CDR2 YSLEER. The CDR3 nucleotides read TGCGCCAGCAGCCAAGATCCCGGGAGGGCCGAGGAGCTGTTTTTT. Translated: CASSQDPGRAEELFF.

CDR3 DNA sequence: TGTGCCAGCAGCGGATCAGGACTAGCGTTGCACGAGCAGTACTTC. Encoded protein: CASSGSGLALHEQYF. This sequence joins TRBV9 and TRBJ2-7; TRBD2 matches at 9 bases. Germline CDR1 reads SGDLS; CDR2 reads YYNGEE. The V and J ends lost 3 bases and 5 bases, in that order; junction bases with no gene match: 9. This CDR3 region has 15 residues.

This chain connects TRBV12-2 to TRBJ2-6; the D call in the table, TRBD1, was not verified against the DNA. TRBV12-2 is a pseudogene segment. This CDR3 contains 16 residues. The CDR3 spells CASRLSYNSGANVLTF. Here the CDR3 DNA reads TGTGCAAGTCGCTTATCTTACAACTCTGGGGCCAACGTCCTGACTTTC.

The CDR3 nucleotides are TGCAGCGCTATAGGGGGGACTGGAAACACCATATATTTT. This encodes CSAIGGTGNTIYF. The chain joins TRBV29-1 to TRBJ1-3, with a weak D call TRBD1 (6 bases). The CDR3 contains 13 residues. Germline V gives CDR1 SQVTM, CDR2 ANQGSEA. Trimming took off 7 bases at V and 2 bases at J, with 12 bases between the two ends.

This clone was counted a single time. V is TRBV4-1 and J is TRBJ2-1; TRBD1 might be the D (5 bases). The CDR3 totals 17 residues. Trimming cost V 0 bases and J 7 bases, with 19 bases left between them. From germline, CDR1 is MGHRA and CDR2 YSYEKL. CDR3 nucleotide sequence: TGCGCCAGCAGCCAAGATCGAGGCACCTTGGGGCTTAATGAGCAGTTCTTC. This encodes CASSQDRGTLGLNEQFF.

V usage is TRBV27 and J usage is TRBJ2-1; 10 nucleotides line up with TRBD2. The CDR3 has 14 amino acids. V shed 4 bases and J 8 bases; nucleotides not matched to a gene: 5. CDR1 is MNHEY and CDR2 is SMNVEV in the germline V gene (reference sequence). The CDR3 bases are TGTGCCAGCAGTTCCCGGACTAGCGGAGATGAGCAGTTCTTC. Protein sequence: CASSSRTSGDEQFF.

This chain uses TRBV5-8 with TRBJ2-5; D ambiguous. Germline V gives CDR1 SGHTS, CDR2 YDEGEE. Deletions cut 4 bases from V and 1 base from J, with 8 bases between. The CDR3 covers 13 residues. CDR3 in amino acids: CASSRPIQETQYF. The DNA for the CDR3 is TGTGCCAGCAGCCGACCAATCCAAGAGACCCAGTACTTC.

This clone is a singleton in its sample. This chain connects TRBV5-6 to TRBJ2-7; TRBD2 agrees at 12 bases. Losses at the gene ends were 4 bases for V and 6 bases for J; bases not matched to a gene: 8. This CDR3 has 15 residues. Germline V gene sequence: CDR1 SGHDT, CDR2 YYEEEE. CDR3 DNA sequence: TGTGCCAGCAGCCGGCCGACTAGCGGGAGCGGCGAGCAGTACTTC. Translated: CASSRPTSGSGEQYF.

The table lists this clone with a count of one. V gene TRBV7-6 combines with J gene TRBJ2-6, with 7 bases fitting TRBD2. CDR1 is SGHVS, CDR2 FNYEAQ, per germline. With 2 bases clipped from V and 2 bases from J, the junction kept 3 bases outside the gene matches. This CDR3 spans 16 amino acids. The CDR3 DNA is TGTGCCAGCAGCTTATACGGGGGGACTGGGGCCAACGTCCTGACTTTC. Translation: CASSLYGGTGANVLTF.

This clone appeared once. The V gene is TRBV4-1, the J gene TRBJ1-1; no clear D gene. The germline V gene has CDR1 MGHRA and CDR2 YSYEKL. CDR3 length equals 15 residues. V was shortened by 5 bases and J by 0 bases, with 13 bases between the two germline ends. CDR3 DNA: TGCGCCAGCAGCGGGTCAGTAAATATGAACACTGAAGCTTTCTTT. Residues: CASSGSVNMNTEAFF.

The J gene is TRBJ2-1, the V gene TRBV15; D is unclear. This CDR3 spans 15 amino acids. Trimming removed 0 bases from V and 8 bases from J, with 14 bases in between. Germline V CDR1 and CDR2: LNHNV, YYDKDF (reference sequence). Here the CDR3 reads CATSRDGPSTDEQFF. CDR3 in DNA: TGTGCCACCAGCAGAGATGGACCTTCCACGGATGAGCAGTTCTTC.

This chain links TRBV4-2 with TRBJ2-7; D perhaps matches TRBD2 (5 bases). The CDR3 runs to 15 residues. Trimming removed 1 base at V and 3 bases at J, with 13 bases between. CDR1 and CDR2 (germline): LGHNA, YNFKEQ. As DNA, the CDR3 is TGTGCCAGCAGCCAAGGAGGGTCAGGCGGCTACGAGCAGTACTTC. Translation: CASSQGGSGGYEQYF.

Only one count was recorded for this clone. The chain couples TRBV29-1 to TRBJ2-1, with a weak D call TRBD2 (6 bases). Between the trimmed V and J ends, which lost 5 bases and 8 bases, there was a span of 22 bases. Per germline, CDR1 SQVTM and CDR2 ANQGSEA. The CDR3 extends over 15 amino acids. The CDR3 bases are TGCAGCGTTAACCCCGTCGAGCGTGGCGGGGATGAGCAGTTCTTC. Amino acid sequence: CSVNPVERGGDEQFF.

The chain employs TRBV7-8 and TRBJ1-1, with no clear D. The CDR3 sequence is 14 residues long. V was pared by 1 base and J by 1 base, with 7 bases between. Germline-derived CDR1 and CDR2 are SGHVS and FQNEAQ. The CDR3 is CASSLGTENTEAFF. The DNA for the CDR3 is TGTGCCAGCAGCTTAGGGACGGAGAACACTGAAGCTTTCTTT.